Reported below is one TCR beta chain. This specimen belongs to a study of blood T cell repertoires in COVID-19. In the authors' methods: Nucleated cell counts were estimated from reference gene primer amplification. The assay was immunoSEQ multiplex PCR, and TCRdb's table has in-frame clones only and misses some. That table is the source of V, J and clone size, and D and trimming were worked out from the DNA. The table shows approximately 160,000 clones, with under 95% occurring only once. Sequenced: peripheral blood. This sequence originates from a man between 60 and 70 years old with active or convalescent COVID-19.

The CDR3 protein is CASSLYNEQFF. CDR3 nucleotides: TGTGCCAGCAGTCTCTACAATGAGCAGTTCTTC. The rearrangement links TRBV27 to TRBJ2-1, with D unresolved. CDR3 length: 11 amino acids. Germline V lookup: CDR1 MNHEY, CDR2 SMNVEV (reference sequence). Trimming took off 5 bases at V and 3 bases at J, with 2 bases between the two ends.